Given below is one T cell receptor (beta chain) in context. The CDR3 length is 16 residues. Germline V CDR1 and CDR2: SNHLY, FYNNEI. V lost 1 base and J lost 3, with 13 bases in between. PCR primers comprised 60 Vbeta and 13 Jbeta primers. Method: immunoSEQ multiplex PCR; TCRdb's copy keeps in-frame clones and lacks some. The table records fewer than 110,000 clones, under 85% of them present only once. This entry comes from a study of cytomegalovirus exposure and HLA in healthy donors. Sequencing used PBMCs. The chain is built from TRBV2 and TRBJ1-3, with a weak D call TRBD1 (5 bases). This TCR derives from a male donor in good health and CMV-seronegative. The chain's CDR3 is CASSEEGRTLGNTIYF. The CDR3 DNA is TGTGCCAGCAGTGAAGAAGGCAGGACACTTGGAAACACCATATATTTT.